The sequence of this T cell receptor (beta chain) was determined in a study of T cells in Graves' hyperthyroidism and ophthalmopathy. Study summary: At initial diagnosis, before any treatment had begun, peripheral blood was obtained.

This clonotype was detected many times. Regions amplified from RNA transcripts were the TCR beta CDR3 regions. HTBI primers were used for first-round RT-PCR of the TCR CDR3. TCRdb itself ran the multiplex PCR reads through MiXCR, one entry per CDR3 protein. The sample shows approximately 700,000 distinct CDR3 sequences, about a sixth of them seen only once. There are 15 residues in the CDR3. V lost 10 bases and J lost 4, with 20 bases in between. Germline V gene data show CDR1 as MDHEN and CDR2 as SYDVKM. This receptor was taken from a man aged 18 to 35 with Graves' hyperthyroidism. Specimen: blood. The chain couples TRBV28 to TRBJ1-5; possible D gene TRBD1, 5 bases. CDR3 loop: CAITRRQYVNQPQHF. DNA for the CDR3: TGTGCCATCACCCGGCGACAGTATGTTAATCAGCCCCAGCATTTT. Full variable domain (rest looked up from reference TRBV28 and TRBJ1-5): DVKVTQSSRYLVKRTGEKVFLECVQDMDHENMFWYRQDPGLGLRLIYFSYDVKMKEKGDIPEGYSVSREKKERFSLILESASTNQTSMYLCAITRRQYVNQPQHFGDGTRLSIL.